The following is a TCR beta chain sequence with its context. Its antigen is as yet unknown. V was pared by 3 bases and J by 0 bases, with 9 bases between. The germline gives CDR1 SNHLY, CDR2 FYNNEI. The CDR3 sequence is 16 residues long. PCR primers comprised 60 Vbeta and 13 Jbeta primers. The assay was immunoSEQ multiplex PCR, and TCRdb's table has in-frame clones only and misses some. Seen here are 270,000 or so clones, 86% observed once, and the top ten hold around 3.7%. The data were obtained in a study of cytomegalovirus exposure and HLA in healthy donors. The study's findings and limits: The sole available immune exposure information was CMV serostatus. Several of the most significant clusters appeared, in a later analysis, to be linked to common viral pathogens. Cytomegalovirus-associated status was assigned to about 170 TCR beta chains.

The receptor's source is a man between 35 and 55 years old in good health and CMV-seropositive. This rearrangement joins TRBV2 to TRBJ2-6, with a possible D match to TRBD1 (5 bases). The sample comprised PBMCs. CDR3 nucleotides: TGTGCCAGCAGTGACTTCGACAGCTCTGGGGCCAACGTCCTGACTTTC. The encoded protein is CASSDFDSSGANVLTF.